The clone carrying this TCR beta chain was counted many times. The data stem from a study of T-cell reconstitution after alpha-beta-depleted transplantation in children. This CDR3 region has 12 residues. Trimming pared 5 bases from V and 1 base from J, leaving 5 bases between. The authors prepared the TCRbeta library with unique molecular identifiers. TCRdb reprocessed the PCR reads with MiXCR, giving one entry per CDR3 protein. The sample comprises around 140,000 distinct CDR3 sequences, 7.5% to 9% of which are singletons, and less than 20% rests with the top ten. The TCR originated in a female patient between 2 and 15 years old who had a stem cell transplant for congenital amegakaryocytic thrombocytopenia, so the T cells may come from the graft donor. The specimen was PBMCs, mostly from graft donor cells, collected 180 days after TCRalphabeta/CD19-depleted stem cell transplant. The chain links TRBV12-3 or TRBV12-4 to TRBJ1-1, with D hard to call. The DNA of the CDR3 is TGTGCCAGCAGTATGCCGAACACTGAAGCTTTCTTT. Translated, it gives CASSMPNTEAFF.